The rows below give T cell receptor beta chains drawn from one sample of a study of blood T cell repertoires in COVID-19. Measured with immunoSEQ multiplex PCR; TCRdb has only the in-frame clones, and not every one. In the table there are 200,000 to 300,000 clones, around 87% of which are singletons. The sequenced sample was peripheral blood. These receptor sequences come from a woman between 35 and 50 years old who had recovered from COVID-19. The conserved cysteine and the conserved F or W are not part of the CDR3 here. Only some rows state a clone size, as once, few, many or a class for expanded clones.

cdr3_aa	cdr3_length	v_call	clone_size	j_call
ASSQDPLPLPGGKDYGYT	18	TRBV4-3	-	TRBJ1-2
ASSLEMGHAGTEAF	14	TRBV5-8	-	TRBJ1-1
ASSHRGGERVGYT	13	TRBV3-1/TRBV3-2	few	TRBJ1-2
AWSVGGNQPQH	11	TRBV30	-	TRBJ1-5
ASSLGQGGTDTQY	13	TRBV2	-	TRBJ2-3
ASSYDREETQY	11	TRBV11-2	-	TRBJ2-5
ASSLQGGELF	10	TRBV7-3	-	TRBJ2-2
ASSWDRGLYEQY	12	TRBV2	few	TRBJ2-7
ASSLRQDMNTEAF	13	TRBV7-9	once	TRBJ1-1
ASSQWYRGGTEAF	13	TRBV14	-	TRBJ1-1
TSSHPDRVATGELF	14	TRBV1	-	TRBJ2-2
ASSPGLPYGYT	11	TRBV12-3/TRBV12-4	-	TRBJ1-2
ASSLGAANTEAF	12	TRBV5-1	-	TRBJ1-1
ASSSTGGGISNQPQH	15	TRBV7-2	-	TRBJ1-5
ASSLDGSTGELF	12	TRBV5-1	few	TRBJ2-2
ASSGRGHSSYEQY	13	TRBV5-1	-	TRBJ2-7
ASRTGLNQPQH	11	TRBV12-3/TRBV12-4	-	TRBJ1-5
ASSLTAPSPLH	11	TRBV5-1	-	TRBJ1-6
ASITGQGDEKLF	12	TRBV5-5	-	TRBJ1-4
ASSEEHTGATEAF	13	TRBV2	-	TRBJ1-1
ASSEGGQGPKNIQY	14	TRBV6-1	-	TRBJ2-4
ASSPTGGVEAF	11	TRBV12-3/TRBV12-4	-	TRBJ1-1
ASSYLAGTTQPQH	13	TRBV6-5	few	TRBJ1-5
ASSLDLGGEAF	11	TRBV11-2	-	TRBJ1-1
AWSRLASGSYEQY	13	TRBV30	-	TRBJ2-7
ASSLSNSLYNSPLH	14	TRBV5-1	-	TRBJ1-6
SFEEGAGETQY	11	TRBV29-1	-	TRBJ2-5
AWSVLEGADYGYT	13	TRBV30	-	TRBJ1-2
AIFGDDLRYGYT	12	TRBV10-3	-	TRBJ1-2
ASSGADSSYNEQF	13	TRBV9	-	TRBJ2-1
ASSVGATGGNEQY	13	TRBV9	-	TRBJ2-7
ASSYVLLSYNSPLH	14	TRBV6-2/TRBV6-3	once	TRBJ1-6
ASRVTGGADTQY	12	TRBV5-1	-	TRBJ2-3
ASSLSGTVSSGNTIY	15	TRBV5-1	-	TRBJ1-3
ASSNRANTGELF	12	TRBV5-6	-	TRBJ2-2
ASSKTVFGAGDTQY	14	TRBV2	-	TRBJ2-3
ASRWTGGHNSPLH	13	TRBV2	once	TRBJ1-6
ASSLVANTEAF	11	TRBV7-3	-	TRBJ1-1
ASSLMPGDTEAF	12	TRBV7-3	-	TRBJ1-1
ASSTNGPRVSNQPQH	15	TRBV19	few	TRBJ1-5
ASSLGRPSSYNSPLH	15	TRBV7-2	-	TRBJ1-6
ASTPGVGNTEAF	12	TRBV5-1	-	TRBJ1-1
ASGQDTGGRETQY	13	TRBV4-3	-	TRBJ2-5
ASSHGLAGGPFTQY	14	TRBV11-3	-	TRBJ2-3
ASSQAGGRTEAF	12	TRBV4-1	-	TRBJ1-1
ASSLAAAGGFEQF	13	TRBV7-9	-	TRBJ2-1
ASTPLAGGTDTQY	13	TRBV19	few	TRBJ2-3
ASSLGDRVAEQY	12	TRBV7-9	-	TRBJ2-7
ASSREWGRVDYGYT	14	TRBV18	-	TRBJ1-2
ASSLVRRSGYT	11	TRBV12-3/TRBV12-4	once	TRBJ1-2
ASSVGQGGPNYGYT	14	TRBV9	-	TRBJ1-2
ASSWGSGEIYNEQF	14	TRBV27	-	TRBJ2-1
ASSLLAGGYNEQF	13	TRBV7-3	-	TRBJ2-1
AWSEGLGANVLT	12	TRBV30	-	TRBJ2-6
ASSSLAGGTQY	11	TRBV27	-	TRBJ2-5
ASSSLAGPSYNEQF	14	TRBV7-9	-	TRBJ2-1
ASSLQQGADTEAF	13	TRBV18	-	TRBJ1-1
ASSLSGGGNQPQH	13	TRBV11-2	-	TRBJ1-5
ASSLVGLLYEQY	12	TRBV5-1	-	TRBJ2-7
ASSSAGFYEQY	11	TRBV18	-	TRBJ2-7